One sample yielded the 29 T cell receptor beta chains listed below, sequenced in a study of human T cells and chemical hapten exposure. Noted time point: patch test 2, 6 weeks after DPC sensitization. Treatment: therapeutic diphenylcyclopropenone sensitization with weekly scalp DPC. Via MiXCR, TCRdb re-called the RACE reads, giving one row per CDR3 protein. The sample records fewer than 100,000 distinct CDR3 sequences, 7% to 10% being singletons. The specimen comprised whole blood, sampled in connection with sensitization to the hapten diphenylcyclopropenone (DPC). The receptors originated from a woman aged 40 to 50 with alopecia areata. Some clones in this sample may be carry-over from other donors' samples.

At least ten counts were recorded for this clonotype. The gene calls are TRBV29-1 and TRBJ2-7, with TRBD1 as a possible D gene (6 bases). Germline lookup yields CDR1 SQVTM and CDR2 ANQGSEA. The CDR3 runs to 13 residues. V lost 4 bases to trimming and J lost 3 bases, with 13 bases between them. Written as DNA, the CDR3 is TGCAGCGTTGTGCCAGGGGCCGACTACGAGCAGTACTTC. It translates to CSVVPGADYEQYF.

This clonotype was seen a few times. The gene calls are TRBV7-2 and TRBJ2-7; weak D call: TRBD2 (6 bases). V was cut by 3 bases and J by 2 bases, with 17 bases left in between. This CDR3 is 16 amino acids long. Germline lookup yields CDR1 SGHTA and CDR2 FQGNSA. CDR3 DNA: TGTGCCAGCAGCTTGGTCCCATCTAGCGCTACCTACGAGCAGTACTTC. It encodes CASSLVPSSATYEQYF.

This clonotype was observed many times. This chain's CDR3 is CSLAPGHMINEAFF. For the CDR3, the DNA is TGCAGCCTAGCCCCAGGACATATGATTAATGAAGCTTTCTTT. The chain is built from TRBV20-1 and TRBJ1-1, with D perhaps TRBD1 (5 bases). The CDR3 totals 14 residues. Germline-derived CDR1 and CDR2 are DFQATT and SNEGSKA (reference sequence).

This clonotype appeared a few times. The genes are TRBV6-4 and TRBJ1-5; TRBD1 might be the D (5 bases). The germline CDR1 and CDR2 sequences are MRHNA and SNTAGT. The CDR3 runs 14 residues. Between the trimmed V and J ends, which lost 11 bases and 1 base, there was a span of 15 bases. CDR3 bases: TGTGCCCCCCCGGGGGGGAAAAGCAATCAGCCCCAGCATTTT. Protein sequence: CAPPGGKSNQPQHF.

This clonotype was detected a few times. This chain uses TRBV6-1 with TRBJ1-6, with D unresolved. The CDR3 extends over 13 amino acids. V shed 8 bases and J shed 7 bases, with 12 bases lying between them. Germline V gives CDR1 MNHNS, CDR2 SASEGT. The CDR3, as DNA: TGTGCCAGCGGTTCGTTCAGAAATTCACCCCTCCACTTT. It yields the protein CASGSFRNSPLHF.

The chain combines TRBV9 with TRBJ2-2, with D uncertain. The V gene lost 3 bases and the J gene lost 7 bases, with 10 bases spanning the gap. Germline loops: CDR1 SGDLS, CDR2 YYNGEE. The length of the CDR3 is 13 residues. CDR3 DNA: TGTGCCAGCAGCGCCTTTCAGAGCGGGGAGCTGTTTTTT. It translates to CASSAFQSGELFF.

This clonotype occurred many times. V usage is TRBV29-1 and J usage is TRBJ2-1, with 11 bases lining up with TRBD2. With V trimmed by 4 bases and J by 4 bases, 3 bases remained unmatched. Germline V CDR1 and CDR2: SQVTM, ANQGSEA. The CDR3 is 14 amino acids. CDR3 protein: CSVAGLAEYNEQFF. The DNA of the CDR3 is TGCAGCGTTGCGGGACTAGCGGAGTACAATGAGCAGTTCTTC.

At least ten counts were recorded for this clonotype. The CDR3 DNA follows: TGTGCCAGCAGCCAGGAGCGGGCGGCAGATACGCAGTATTTT. Protein product: CASSQERAADTQYF. The chain recombines TRBV6-2 or TRBV6-3 with TRBJ2-3; the D gene is possibly TRBD2 (6 bases). CDR1 and CDR2 from the germline V gene are MNHEY and SVGEGT. The CDR3 contains 14 residues. V was clipped by 6 bases and J by 4 bases, with 14 bases between them.

This clonotype was found a few times. The rearrangement uses TRBV30 and TRBJ2-1; D is uncertain. The CDR3 is 12 residues long. The V end was cut by 0 bases, the J end by 9 bases, with 9 bases between. Germline CDR1 is GTSNPN and CDR2 is SVGIG (reference sequence). CDR3 DNA sequence: TGTGCCTGGAGTGTACAGTGGGGTGAGCAGTTCTTC. Its translation is CAWSVQWGEQFF.

This clonotype was seen a handful of times. J is TRBJ2-7 and V is TRBV28, with 9 bases fitting TRBD1. Germline V CDR1 and CDR2: MDHEN, SYDVKM. The CDR3 is 13 amino acids. The ends lost 7 bases at V and 3 bases at J; junction bases unmatched: 4. The CDR3 spells CASNRQGVYEQYF. DNA of the CDR3: TGTGCCAGCAACCGACAGGGGGTCTACGAGCAGTACTTC.

This clonotype was picked up many times. The J gene is TRBJ2-3, the V gene TRBV29-1, with 7 bases lining up with TRBD1. Per the germline V gene, CDR1 is SQVTM and CDR2 is ANQGSEA. J gave up 4 bases and V 2 bases, and 0 bases lay outside the gene matches. The CDR3 is made up of 12 amino acids. The CDR3 sequence is CSVEQGADTQYF. Here the CDR3 DNA reads TGCAGCGTTGAACAGGGGGCAGATACGCAGTATTTT.

This clonotype has a handful of counts. The rearrangement links TRBV28 to TRBJ1-5; a weak D match, TRBD1 (6 bases). With 6 bases removed from V and 2 bases from J, the gap between germline ends came to 17 bases. This CDR3 comprises 16 residues. Germline V gene data show CDR1 as MDHEN and CDR2 as SYDVKM. The CDR3 region is CASSLPSDSRNQPQHF. The CDR3 DNA is TGTGCCAGCAGCCTCCCTTCGGACAGCCGCAATCAGCCCCAGCATTTT.

By share of the sample, this clonotype is large. V gene TRBV6-4 combines with J gene TRBJ2-3, with TRBD1 identical over 7 bases. The CDR3 runs to 14 residues. J lost 1 base, V lost 5 bases, and 3 bases had no gene match. The germline gives CDR1 MRHNA, CDR2 SNTAGT. As DNA, the CDR3 is TGTGCCAGCAGTCGGACAGGAGGCACAGATACGCAGTATTTT. Its protein product is CASSRTGGTDTQYF.

The table lists this clonotype with a few counts. The rearrangement links TRBV6-6 to TRBJ1-6; D ambiguous. V lost 7 bases, J lost 10 bases, and 11 bases lay in between. The germline CDR1 and CDR2 sequences are MNHNY and SVGAGI (reference sequence). This CDR3 region has 12 residues. CDR3 coding DNA: TGTGCCAGCACCCGAGGTATATCACCCCTCCACTTT. Amino acids: CASTRGISPLHF.

The chain combines TRBV12-3 or TRBV12-4 with TRBJ2-4; the D gene could be TRBD1 or TRBD2 (5 bases each). This CDR3 is 15 amino acids long. Trimming removed 5 bases from V and 0 bases from J, with 11 bases in between. CDR3 loop: CASSRDGLAKNIQYF. DNA for the CDR3: TGTGCCAGCAGTCGGGACGGCTTAGCCAAAAACATTCAGTACTTC.

The genes are TRBV9 and TRBJ1-2; D is possibly TRBD1 (6 bases). V lost 4 bases, J lost 9 bases, and 13 bases lay in between. The CDR3 is made up of 12 amino acids. CDR1 is SGDLS, CDR2 YYNGEE, per germline. CDR3 sequence reads: CASSKTGVSYTF. The CDR3 DNA reads as TGTGCCAGCAGCAAGACAGGAGTAAGCTACACCTTC.

This clonotype appeared many times. CDR3 loop: CSATNYYGTRRNYGYTF. In DNA, the CDR3 is TGCAGTGCTACCAATTATTACGGGACACGGAGGAACTATGGCTACACCTTC. J is TRBJ1-2 and V is TRBV20-1, with D possibly TRBD1 on 6 matching bases. V lost 4 bases, J lost 2 bases, and 23 bases lay in between. This CDR3 has 17 amino acids. Germline V gene data show CDR1 as DFQATT and CDR2 as SNEGSKA (reference sequence).

There are many counts of this clonotype. The chain has TRBV4-3 and TRBJ1-2; D call uncertain. The V end lost 0 bases, the J end lost 6 bases, and 11 bases lay between the germline ends. The CDR3 covers 14 residues. CDR1 is LGHNA, CDR2 YSLEER, per germline. In nucleotides, the CDR3 is TGCGCCAGCAGCCAAGAGGCCGGGCTCGATGGCTACACCTTC. Encoded protein: CASSQEAGLDGYTF.

The V call is TRBV10-3, the J call TRBJ2-1; D gene uncertain. The ends were cut back, 8 bases at V and 0 bases at J, with 32 bases in the middle. Germline V lookup: CDR1 ENHRY, CDR2 SYGVKD. The CDR3 sequence is 21 residues long. DNA for the CDR3: TGTGCCATCTCCCAACCTATCTCTCCCTTCGACACGAGAAGCTCCTACAATGAGCAGTTCTTC. This encodes CAISQPISPFDTRSSYNEQFF.

This clonotype showed up just a few times. The chain combines TRBV6-2 or TRBV6-3 with TRBJ2-7, with D possibly TRBD2 on 5 matching bases. Germline V lookup: CDR1 MNHEY, CDR2 SVGEGT. V gave up 6 bases and J gave up 3 bases, with 21 bases separating them. The CDR3 covers 16 residues. CDR3 DNA sequence: TGTGCCAGCAGGTCCCGACCCGGAGGCTTGGTCTACGAGCAGTACTTC. Translating it yields CASRSRPGGLVYEQYF.

This clonotype appeared a few times. V and J are TRBV20-1 and TRBJ2-7; the match to TRBD1 covers 9 bases. With V trimmed by 3 bases and J by 2 bases, 8 bases remained unmatched. Germline CDR1 DFQATT, CDR2 SNEGSKA (reference sequence). This CDR3 has 15 amino acids. CDR3 nucleotides: TGCAGTGCTAGTGATCCGGGACAGGGAACCTACGAGCAGTACTTC. Translated: CSASDPGQGTYEQYF.

This clonotype showed up many times. The chain links TRBV3-1 to TRBJ2-5; D is undetermined. Germline assignment: CDR1 LGHDT and CDR2 YNNKEL (reference sequence). V was pared by 4 bases and J by 5 bases, with 17 bases between. There are 15 residues in the CDR3. CDR3 loop: CASSPYTLTSETQYF. The CDR3 DNA reads as TGTGCCAGCAGCCCATATACCCTCACCTCCGAGACCCAGTACTTC.

This clonotype was detected many times. The J gene is TRBJ2-4, the V gene TRBV28; 9 bases agree with TRBD1. The CDR3 has 15 residues. Germline assignment: CDR1 MDHEN and CDR2 SYDVKM. Trimming removed 5 bases from V and 1 base from J; junction bases left unmatched: 3. CDR3 sequence (DNA): TGTGCCAGCAGTGAAACAGGGGGCGCCAAAAACATTCAGTACTTC. This codes for CASSETGGAKNIQYF. The full variable domain, completed using reference TRBV28 and TRBJ2-4, is DVKVTQSSRYLVKRTGEKVFLECVQDMDHENMFWYRQDPGLGLRLIYFSYDVKMKEKGDIPEGYSVSREKKERFSLILESASTNQTSMYLCASSETGGAKNIQYFGAGTRLSVL.

Only a few counts were recorded for this clonotype. The chain recombines TRBV27 with TRBJ2-3; TRBD2 is a possible D gene (6 bases). Trimming stripped 3 bases from V and 2 bases from J, with 12 bases between. The CDR3 extends over 15 amino acids. Germline V gene sequence: CDR1 MNHEY, CDR2 SMNVEV (reference sequence). CDR3 region: CASSFGSGPTDTQYF. The CDR3 region has the DNA TGTGCCAGCAGTTTCGGTAGCGGCCCCACAGATACGCAGTATTTT.

Details on this clonotype: One base away lies a much larger clone, so this may be a sequencing read error. V gene TRBV6-5 combines with J gene TRBJ2-5, with D perhaps matching TRBD1 (5 bases). Trimming removed 8 bases at V and 4 bases at J, with 8 bases between. CDR1 and CDR2 from the germline V gene are MNHEY and SVGAGI. The CDR3 contains 11 residues. The CDR3, as DNA: TGTGCCAGCCTCCAGGGAGAGACCCAGTACTTC. It yields the protein CASLQGETQYF.

This clonotype has only a few counts. V and J are TRBV20-1 and TRBJ1-6; D gene unclear. Germline CDR1 and CDR2: DFQATT and SNEGSKA (reference sequence). V was pared by 3 bases and J by 0 bases, with 9 bases between. The length of the CDR3 is 15 residues. This CDR3 reads CSASPTSSYNSPLHF. CDR3 bases: TGCAGTGCTAGCCCAACTTCCTCCTATAATTCACCCCTCCACTTT.

This clonotype was detected many times. The V gene is TRBV20-1, the J gene TRBJ1-2, with a possible D match to TRBD1 (5 bases). This CDR3 is built from 15 residues. Germline lookup yields CDR1 DFQATT and CDR2 SNEGSKA (reference sequence). The germline V and J ends were trimmed by 2 bases and 6 bases, with 19 bases remaining between them. The CDR3 DNA is TGCAGTGCTAGAAGAGGGTCGGGGCTTACCGATGGCTACACCTTC. Residues: CSARRGSGLTDGYTF.

This clonotype was observed a few times. J is TRBJ2-2 and V is TRBV4-2; TRBD2 might be the D (6 bases). This CDR3 comprises 16 residues. Trimming removed 0 bases from V and 4 bases from J, with 12 bases in between. The germline V gene encodes CDR1 LGHNA and CDR2 YNFKEQ. The CDR3 region is CASSQDRDLATGELFF. As DNA, the CDR3 is TGTGCCAGCAGCCAAGATAGGGACTTAGCCACCGGGGAGCTGTTTTTT.

In regard to this clonotype: One junction end does not reproduce the germline sequence, and a read error may be involved. The J gene is TRBJ2-3, the V gene TRBV2; 10 nucleotides agree with TRBD1. CDR3 length: 15 amino acids. Germline lookup yields CDR1 SNHLY and CDR2 FYNNEI. This chain's CDR3 is CVSTRDRGGTDTQYF. DNA for the CDR3: TGTGTCAGCACCAGGGACAGGGGAGGCACAGATACGCAGTATTTT.